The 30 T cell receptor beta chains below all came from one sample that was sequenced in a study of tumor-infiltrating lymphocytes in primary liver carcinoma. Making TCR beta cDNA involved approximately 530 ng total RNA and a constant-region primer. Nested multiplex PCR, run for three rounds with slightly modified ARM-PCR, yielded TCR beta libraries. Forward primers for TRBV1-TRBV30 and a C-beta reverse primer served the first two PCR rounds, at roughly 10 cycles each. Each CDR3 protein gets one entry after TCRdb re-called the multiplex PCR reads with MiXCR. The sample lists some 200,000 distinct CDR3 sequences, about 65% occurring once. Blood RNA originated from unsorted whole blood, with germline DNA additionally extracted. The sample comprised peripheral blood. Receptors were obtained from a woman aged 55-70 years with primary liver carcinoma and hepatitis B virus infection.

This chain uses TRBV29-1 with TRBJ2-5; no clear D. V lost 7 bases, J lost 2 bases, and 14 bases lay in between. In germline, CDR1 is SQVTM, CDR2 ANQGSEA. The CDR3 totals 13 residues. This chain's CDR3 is CSAAYVIQETQYF. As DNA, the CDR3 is TGCAGCGCTGCGTACGTAATTCAAGAGACCCAGTACTTC.

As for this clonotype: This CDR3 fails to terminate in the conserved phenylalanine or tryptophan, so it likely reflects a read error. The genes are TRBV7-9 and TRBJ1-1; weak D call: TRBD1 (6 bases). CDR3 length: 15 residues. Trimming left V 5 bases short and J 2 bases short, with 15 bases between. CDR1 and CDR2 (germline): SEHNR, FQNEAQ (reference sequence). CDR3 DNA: TGTGCCAGCAGCCCCCCGACAGGCCCTAACACTGAAGCTTTCATT. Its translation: CASSPPTGPNTEAFI.

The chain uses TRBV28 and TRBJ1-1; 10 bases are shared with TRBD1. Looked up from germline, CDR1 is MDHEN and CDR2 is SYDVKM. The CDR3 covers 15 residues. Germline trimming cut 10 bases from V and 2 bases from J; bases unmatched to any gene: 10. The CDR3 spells CANRKRQGANTEAFF. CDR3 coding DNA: TGTGCCAACAGAAAAAGACAGGGGGCAAACACTGAAGCTTTCTTT.

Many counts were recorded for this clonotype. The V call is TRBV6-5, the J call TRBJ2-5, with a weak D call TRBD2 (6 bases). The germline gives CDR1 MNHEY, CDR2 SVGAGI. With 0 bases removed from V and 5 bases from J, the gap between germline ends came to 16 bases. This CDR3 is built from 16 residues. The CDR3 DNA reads TGTGCCAGCAGTTACTCGGCTCGGGGGAGTTCCGAGACCCAGTACTTC. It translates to CASSYSARGSSETQYF.

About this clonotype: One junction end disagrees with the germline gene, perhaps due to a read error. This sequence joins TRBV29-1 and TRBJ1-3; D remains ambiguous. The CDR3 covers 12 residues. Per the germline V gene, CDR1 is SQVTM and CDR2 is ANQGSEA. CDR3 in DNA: TGCAGCGTTCAATTCTCTGGAAACCCCATATATTTT. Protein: CSVQFSGNPIYF. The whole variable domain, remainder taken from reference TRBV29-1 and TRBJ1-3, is SAVISQKPSRDICQRGTSLTIQCQVDSQVTMMFWYRQQPGQSLTLIATANQGSEATYESGFVIDKFPISRPNLTFSTLTVSNMSPEDSSIYLCSVQFSGNPIYFGEGSWLTVV.

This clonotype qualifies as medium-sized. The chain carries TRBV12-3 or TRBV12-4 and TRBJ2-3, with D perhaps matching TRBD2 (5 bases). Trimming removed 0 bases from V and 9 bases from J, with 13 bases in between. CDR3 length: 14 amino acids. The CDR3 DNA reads TGTGCCAGCAGTTTAGCGAGGAGGTTGAGGACGCAGTATTTT. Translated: CASSLARRLRTQYF.

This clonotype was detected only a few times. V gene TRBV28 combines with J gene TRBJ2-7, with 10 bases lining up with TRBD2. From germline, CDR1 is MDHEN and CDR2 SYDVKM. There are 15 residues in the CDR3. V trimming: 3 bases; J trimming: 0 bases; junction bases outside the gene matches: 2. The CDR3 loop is CASSFGLAVSYEQYF. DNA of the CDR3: TGTGCCAGCAGTTTCGGACTAGCGGTCTCCTACGAGCAGTACTTC. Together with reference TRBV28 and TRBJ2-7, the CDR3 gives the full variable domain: DVKVTQSSRYLVKRTGEKVFLECVQDMDHENMFWYRQDPGLGLRLIYFSYDVKMKEKGDIPEGYSVSREKKERFSLILESASTNQTSMYLCASSFGLAVSYEQYFGPGTRLTVT.

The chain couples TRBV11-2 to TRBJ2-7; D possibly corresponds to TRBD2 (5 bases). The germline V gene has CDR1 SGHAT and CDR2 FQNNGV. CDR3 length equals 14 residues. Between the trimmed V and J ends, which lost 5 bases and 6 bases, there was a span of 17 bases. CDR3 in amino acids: CASSPNLRGLEQYF. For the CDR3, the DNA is TGTGCCAGCAGCCCCAACCTGAGAGGGCTCGAGCAGTACTTC.

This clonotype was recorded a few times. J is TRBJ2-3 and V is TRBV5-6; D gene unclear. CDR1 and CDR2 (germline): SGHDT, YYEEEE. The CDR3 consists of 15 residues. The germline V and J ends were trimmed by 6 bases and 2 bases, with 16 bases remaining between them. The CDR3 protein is CASNSSVRTTDTQYF. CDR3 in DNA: TGTGCCAGCAACTCCAGTGTTAGAACCACAGATACGCAGTATTTT.

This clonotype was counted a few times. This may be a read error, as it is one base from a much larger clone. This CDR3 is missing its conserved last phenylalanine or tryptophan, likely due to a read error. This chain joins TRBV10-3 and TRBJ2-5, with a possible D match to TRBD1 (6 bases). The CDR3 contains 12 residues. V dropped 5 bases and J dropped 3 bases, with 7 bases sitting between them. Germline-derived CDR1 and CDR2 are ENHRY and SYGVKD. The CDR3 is CAISPGEETQYY. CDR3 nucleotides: TGTGCCATCAGTCCAGGGGAAGAGACCCAGTACTAC.

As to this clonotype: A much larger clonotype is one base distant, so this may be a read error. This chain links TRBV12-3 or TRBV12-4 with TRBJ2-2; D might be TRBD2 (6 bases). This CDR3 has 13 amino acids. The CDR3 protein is CASSRRGTGGLFF. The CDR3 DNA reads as TGTGCCAGCAGCCGCCGCGGGACCGGGGGGCTGTTTTTT.

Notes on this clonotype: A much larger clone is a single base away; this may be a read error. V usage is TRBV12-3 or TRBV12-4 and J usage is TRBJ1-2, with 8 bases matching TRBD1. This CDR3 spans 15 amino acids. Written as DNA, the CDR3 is TGTGCCAGCGTTTCGGGACAGGACAATAACTATGGCTACATCTTC. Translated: CASVSGQDNNYGYIF.

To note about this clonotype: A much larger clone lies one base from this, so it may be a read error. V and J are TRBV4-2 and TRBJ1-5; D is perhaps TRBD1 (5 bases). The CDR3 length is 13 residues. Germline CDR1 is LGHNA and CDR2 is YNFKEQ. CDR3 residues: CVSSQDTGQPQHF. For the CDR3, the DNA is TGTGTCAGCAGCCAAGATACAGGTCAGCCCCAGCATTTT.

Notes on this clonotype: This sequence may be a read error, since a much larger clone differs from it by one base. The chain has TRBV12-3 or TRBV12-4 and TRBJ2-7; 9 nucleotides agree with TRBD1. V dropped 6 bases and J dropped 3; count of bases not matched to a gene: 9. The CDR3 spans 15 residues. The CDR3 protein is CASSRVGGQGYEQYF. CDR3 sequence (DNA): TGTGCCAGCAGCCGGGTGGGGGGACAGGGCTACGAGCAGTACTTC.

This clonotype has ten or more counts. The CDR3 coding sequence is TGCAGCGTTGTCCAGGGATCCTTCTACGAGCAGTACTTC. Translated: CSVVQGSFYEQYF. The J gene is TRBJ2-7, the V gene TRBV29-1, with D perhaps matching TRBD1 (5 bases). Germline lookup yields CDR1 SQVTM and CDR2 ANQGSEA. V lost 4 bases, J lost 3 bases, and 13 bases lay in between. The CDR3 runs to 13 residues.

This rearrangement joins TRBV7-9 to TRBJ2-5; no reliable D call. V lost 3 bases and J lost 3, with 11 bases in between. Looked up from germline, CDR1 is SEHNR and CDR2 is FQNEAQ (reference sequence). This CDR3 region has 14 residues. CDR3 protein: CASSLIGSKETQYF. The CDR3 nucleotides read TGTGCCAGCAGCTTGATAGGGTCAAAAGAGACCCAGTACTTC.

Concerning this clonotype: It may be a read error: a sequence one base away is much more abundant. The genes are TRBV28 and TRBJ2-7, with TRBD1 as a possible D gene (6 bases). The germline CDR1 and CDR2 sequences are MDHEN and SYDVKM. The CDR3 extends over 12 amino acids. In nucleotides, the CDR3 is TGTGCCAGCACTCAATCAGGGGTGGAGCGGTACTTC. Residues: CASTQSGVERYF.

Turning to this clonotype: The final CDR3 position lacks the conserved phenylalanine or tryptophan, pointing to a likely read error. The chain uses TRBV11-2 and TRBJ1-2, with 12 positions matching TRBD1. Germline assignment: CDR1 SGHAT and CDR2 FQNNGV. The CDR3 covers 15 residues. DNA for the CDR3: TGTCCCAGCGGCTTAGACCCCGGGACAGGGGGCAGCTACACCTCC. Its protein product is CPSGLDPGTGGSYTS.

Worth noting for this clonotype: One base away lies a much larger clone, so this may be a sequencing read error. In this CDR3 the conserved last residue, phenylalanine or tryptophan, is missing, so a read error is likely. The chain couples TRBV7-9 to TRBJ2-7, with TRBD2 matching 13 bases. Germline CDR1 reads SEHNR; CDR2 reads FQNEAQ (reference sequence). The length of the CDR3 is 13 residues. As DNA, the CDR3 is TGTGGTTCCGGGACTAGCGGGACCAACGAGCAGTACTCC. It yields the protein CGSGTSGTNEQYS.

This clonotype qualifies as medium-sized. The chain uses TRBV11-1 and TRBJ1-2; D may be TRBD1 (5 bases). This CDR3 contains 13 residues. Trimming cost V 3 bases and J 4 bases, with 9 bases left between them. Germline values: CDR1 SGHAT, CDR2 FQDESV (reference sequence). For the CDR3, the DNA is TGTGCCAGCAGCTTCGACAGAACCTATGGCTACACCTTC. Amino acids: CASSFDRTYGYTF.

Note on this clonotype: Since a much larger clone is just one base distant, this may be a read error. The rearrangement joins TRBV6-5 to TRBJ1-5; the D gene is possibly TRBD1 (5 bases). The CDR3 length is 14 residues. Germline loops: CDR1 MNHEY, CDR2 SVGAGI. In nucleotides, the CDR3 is TGTACCAGCAGTTACCGTAGGACACGTCAGCCCCAGCATTTT. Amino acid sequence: CTSSYRRTRQPQHF.

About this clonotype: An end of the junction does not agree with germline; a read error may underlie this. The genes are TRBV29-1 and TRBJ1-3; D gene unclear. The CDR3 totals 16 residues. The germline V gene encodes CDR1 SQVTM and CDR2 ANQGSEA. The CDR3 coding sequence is TGCAGCGTTGGCGGTTTGGGGATAGGCTCTGGAAATACCATATATTTT. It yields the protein CSVGGLGIGSGNTIYF. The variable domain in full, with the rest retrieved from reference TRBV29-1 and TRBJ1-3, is SAVISQKPSRDICQRGTSLTIQCQVDSQVTMMFWYRQQPGQSLTLIATANQGSEATYESGFVIDKFPISRPNLTFSTLTVSNMSPEDSSIYLCSVGGLGIGSGNTIYFGEGSWLTVV.

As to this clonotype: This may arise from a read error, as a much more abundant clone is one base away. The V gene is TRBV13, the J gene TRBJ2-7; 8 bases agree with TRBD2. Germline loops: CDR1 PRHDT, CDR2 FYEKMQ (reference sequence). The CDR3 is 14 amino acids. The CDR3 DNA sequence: TGTGCCAACAGCTTAAGCGGGAGCTCCTACGAGCAGTACTTC. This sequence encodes CANSLSGSSYEQYF.

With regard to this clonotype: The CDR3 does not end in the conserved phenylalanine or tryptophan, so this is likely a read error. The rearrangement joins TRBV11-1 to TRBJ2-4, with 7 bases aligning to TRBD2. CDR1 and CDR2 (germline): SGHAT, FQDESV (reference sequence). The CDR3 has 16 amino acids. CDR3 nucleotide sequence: TGTGCCAGTAGCTCTAAGACTAGCCAAGCCAAAAACATTCAGTACCTC. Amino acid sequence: CASSSKTSQAKNIQYL.

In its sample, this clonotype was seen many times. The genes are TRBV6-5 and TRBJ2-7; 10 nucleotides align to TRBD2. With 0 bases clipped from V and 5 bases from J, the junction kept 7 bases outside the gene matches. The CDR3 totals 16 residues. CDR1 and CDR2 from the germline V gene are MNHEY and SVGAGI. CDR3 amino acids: CASSYSILAGIDEQYF. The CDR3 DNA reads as TGTGCCAGCAGTTACTCGATACTAGCGGGAATCGACGAGCAGTACTTC.

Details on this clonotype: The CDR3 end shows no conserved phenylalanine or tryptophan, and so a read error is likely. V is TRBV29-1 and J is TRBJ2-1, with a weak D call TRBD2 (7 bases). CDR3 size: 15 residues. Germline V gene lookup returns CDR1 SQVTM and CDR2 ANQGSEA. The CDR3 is CSVRRGTTIYYEQFL. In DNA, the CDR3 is TGCAGCGTTCGTAGGGGGACTACCATCTACTATGAGCAGTTCCTC.

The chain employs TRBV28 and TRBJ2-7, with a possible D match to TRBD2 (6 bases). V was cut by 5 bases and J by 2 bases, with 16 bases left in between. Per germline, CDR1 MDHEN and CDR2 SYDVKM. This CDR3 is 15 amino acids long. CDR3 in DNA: TGTGCCAGCAGTATCCCCGGGACTTATGCCTACGAGCAGTACTTC. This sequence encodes CASSIPGTYAYEQYF. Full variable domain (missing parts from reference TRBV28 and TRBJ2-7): DVKVTQSSRYLVKRTGEKVFLECVQDMDHENMFWYRQDPGLGLRLIYFSYDVKMKEKGDIPEGYSVSREKKERFSLILESASTNQTSMYLCASSIPGTYAYEQYFGPGTRLTVT.

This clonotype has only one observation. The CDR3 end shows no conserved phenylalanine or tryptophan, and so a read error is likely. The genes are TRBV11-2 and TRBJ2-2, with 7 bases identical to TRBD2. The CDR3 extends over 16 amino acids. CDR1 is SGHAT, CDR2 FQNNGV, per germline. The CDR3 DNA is TGTGCCAACAGCTTAGCCGGCGGGAGAAATACCGGGGAGCTGTTTTAT. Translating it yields CANSLAGGRNTGELFY.

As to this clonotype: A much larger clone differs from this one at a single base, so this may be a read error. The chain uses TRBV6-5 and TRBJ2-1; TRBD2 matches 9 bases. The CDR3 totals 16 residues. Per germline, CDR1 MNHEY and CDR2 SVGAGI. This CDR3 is CANSYDVAGVSNEQFF. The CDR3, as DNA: TGTGCCAACAGTTACGATGTAGCGGGAGTGTCCAATGAGCAGTTCTTC.

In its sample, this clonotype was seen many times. CDR3 region: CASSYAGNTIYF. CDR3 bases: TGTGCCAGCAGTTACGCAGGAAACACCATATATTTT. The gene calls are TRBV12-3 or TRBV12-4 and TRBJ1-3; D uncertain. CDR3 length equals 12 residues. With 4 bases removed from V and 4 bases from J, the gap between germline ends came to 5 bases.